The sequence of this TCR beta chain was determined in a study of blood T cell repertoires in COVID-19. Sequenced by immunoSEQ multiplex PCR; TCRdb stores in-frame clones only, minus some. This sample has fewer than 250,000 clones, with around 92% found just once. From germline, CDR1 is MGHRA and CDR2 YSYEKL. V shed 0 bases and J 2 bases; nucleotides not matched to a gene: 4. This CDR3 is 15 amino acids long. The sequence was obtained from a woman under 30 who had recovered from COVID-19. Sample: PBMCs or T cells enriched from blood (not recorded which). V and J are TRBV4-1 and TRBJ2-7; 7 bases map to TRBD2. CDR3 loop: CASSQDVTSTYEQYF. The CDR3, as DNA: TGCGCCAGCAGCCAAGACGTGACTAGCACCTACGAGCAGTACTTC.